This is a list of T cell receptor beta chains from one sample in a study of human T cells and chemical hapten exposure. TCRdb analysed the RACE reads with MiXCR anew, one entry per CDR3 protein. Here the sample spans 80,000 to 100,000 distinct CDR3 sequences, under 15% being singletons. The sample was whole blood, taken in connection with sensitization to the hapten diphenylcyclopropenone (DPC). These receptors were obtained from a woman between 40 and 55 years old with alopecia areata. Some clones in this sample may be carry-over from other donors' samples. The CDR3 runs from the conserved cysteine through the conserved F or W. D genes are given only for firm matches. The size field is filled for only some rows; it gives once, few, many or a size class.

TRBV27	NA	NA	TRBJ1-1	CASSRRPSTGRNTEAFF	TGTGCCAGCAGCCGGCGGCCCTCGACAGGCAGAAACACTGAAGCTTTCTTT
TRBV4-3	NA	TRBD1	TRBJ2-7	CASSQARAGQGYEQYF	TGCGCCAGCAGCCAAGCCCGCGCGGGACAGGGCTACGAGCAGTACTTC
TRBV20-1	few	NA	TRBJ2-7	CSARSTESYEQYF	TGCAGTGCTAGAAGCACAGAATCCTACGAGCAGTACTTC
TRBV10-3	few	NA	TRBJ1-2	CAISGAGGSSYGYTF	TGTGCCATCAGTGGGGCGGGAGGCAGCTCGTATGGCTACACCTTC
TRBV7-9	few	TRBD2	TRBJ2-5	CASSLPPASGRTKTQYF	TGTGCCAGCAGCTTACCTCCGGCTAGCGGGAGAACGAAGACCCAGTACTTC
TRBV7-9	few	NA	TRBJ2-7	CASSGTVTYEQYF	TGTGCCAGCAGCGGGACGGTAACCTACGAGCAGTACTTC
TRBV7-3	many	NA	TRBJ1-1	CASSRTGTGDTEAFF	TGTGCCAGCAGCCGAACAGGTACCGGGGACACTGAAGCTTTCTTT
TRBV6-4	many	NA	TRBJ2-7	CASSVSGEGPYEQYF	TGTGCCAGCAGTGTATCAGGGGAAGGGCCCTACGAGCAGTACTTC
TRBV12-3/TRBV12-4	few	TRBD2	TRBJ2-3	CASSPGGSDTDTQYF	TGTGCCAGCAGCCCCGGCGGGAGCGACACAGATACGCAGTATTTT
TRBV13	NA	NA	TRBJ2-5	CASSLAGLTGETQYF	TGTGCCAGCAGCTTAGCAGGTCTCACGGGGGAGACCCAGTACTTC
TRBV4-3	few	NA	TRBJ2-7	CASSQDRGLSYEQYF	TGCGCCAGCAGCCAAGACCGGGGTCTCTCCTACGAGCAGTACTTC
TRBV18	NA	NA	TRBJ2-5	CASSPGNGETQYF	TGTGCCAGCTCACCAGGGAACGGGGAGACCCAGTACTTC
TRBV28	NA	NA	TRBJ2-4	CASSLTGTYIQYF	TGTGCCAGCAGTTTAACCGGGACGTACATTCAGTACTTC
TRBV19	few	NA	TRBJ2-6	CASSIVWAASGANVLTF	TGTGCCAGTAGTATAGTTTGGGCAGCCTCTGGGGCCAACGTCCTGACTTTC
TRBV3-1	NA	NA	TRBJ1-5	CASSQWTDQPQHF	TGTGCCAGCAGCCAATGGACCGATCAGCCCCAGCATTTT
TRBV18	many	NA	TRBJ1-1	CASSPGGNTEAFF	TGTGCCAGCTCACCCGGGGGGAACACTGAAGCTTTCTTT
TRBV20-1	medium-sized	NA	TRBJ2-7	CSAKTPIGRF	TGCAGTGCTAAGACCCCTATAGGACGCTTC
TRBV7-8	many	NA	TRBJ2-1	CASSLARTARAEDNEQFF	TGTGCCAGCAGCTTAGCGAGGACAGCCCGGGCGGAAGACAATGAGCAGTTCTTC
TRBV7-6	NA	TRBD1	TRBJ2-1	CASSSRQGSSYNEQFF	TGTGCCAGCAGCTCCAGACAGGGTAGCTCCTACAATGAGCAGTTCTTC
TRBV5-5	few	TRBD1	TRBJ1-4	CASSSETGRDEKLFF	TGTGCCAGCAGCTCGGAGACAGGGAGGGATGAAAAACTGTTTTTT
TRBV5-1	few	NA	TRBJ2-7	CASSFDGTYEQYF	TGCGCCAGCAGCTTTGACGGAACCTACGAGCAGTACTTC
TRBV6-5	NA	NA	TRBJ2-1	CASSPFLAVTYNEQFF	TGTGCCAGCAGTCCCTTCCTAGCCGTGACCTACAATGAGCAGTTCTTC
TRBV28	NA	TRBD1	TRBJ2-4	CASSDRGDKNIQYF	TGTGCCAGCAGTGACAGGGGAGACAAAAACATTCAGTACTTC
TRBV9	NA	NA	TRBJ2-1	CASSVGPLAQYNEQFF	TGTGCCAGCAGCGTGGGCCCCCTAGCTCAGTACAATGAGCAGTTCTTC
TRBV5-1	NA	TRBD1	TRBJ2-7	CASSLGGAGEQYF	TGCGCCAGCAGCTTAGGGGGCGCCGGCGAGCAGTACTTC
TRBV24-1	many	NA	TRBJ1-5	CATSGSGVGNQPQHF	TGTGCCACCAGTGGATCTGGGGTAGGCAATCAGCCCCAGCATTTT
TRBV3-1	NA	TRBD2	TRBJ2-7	CDSSQGVAGRPYEQYF	TGTGACAGCAGCCAAGGGGTAGCGGGGAGGCCCTACGAGCAGTACTTC
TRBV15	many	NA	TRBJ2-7	CATSRGLDSSYEQYF	TGTGCCACCAGCCGAGGATTGGACAGCTCCTACGAGCAGTACTTC
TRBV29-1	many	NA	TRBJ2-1	CSVDSPRLFF	TGCAGCGTTGATTCACCTCGTCTGTTCTTC
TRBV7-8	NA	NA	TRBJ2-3	CASSGRGTYSTDTQYF	TGTGCCAGCAGCGGACGAGGGACGTATAGCACAGATACGCAGTATTTT
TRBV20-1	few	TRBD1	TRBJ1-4	CSARPPRGRDEKLFF	TGCAGTGCTAGACCCCCCAGGGGGCGGGATGAAAAACTGTTTTTT
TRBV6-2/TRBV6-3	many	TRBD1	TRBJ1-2	CASSQRVGTGVYGYTF	TGTGCCAGCAGTCAACGGGTCGGGACAGGAGTCTATGGCTACACCTTC
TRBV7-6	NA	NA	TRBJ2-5	CASSLMSQVQETQYF	TGTGCCAGCAGCTTAATGTCGCAGGTTCAAGAGACCCAGTACTTC
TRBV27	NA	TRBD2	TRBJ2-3	CASSSRLAGGPRDTQYF	TGTGCCAGCAGTTCCCGACTAGCGGGAGGCCCTCGGGATACGCAGTATTTT
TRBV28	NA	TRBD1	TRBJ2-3	CASSSPRGPTDTQYF	TGTGCCAGCAGTTCTCCCAGGGGGCCGACAGATACGCAGTATTTT
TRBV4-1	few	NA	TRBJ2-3	CASSQGRMGEALTGTDTQYF	TGCGCCAGCAGCCAAGGAAGGATGGGGGAAGCTCTCACGGGCACAGATACGCAGTATTTT
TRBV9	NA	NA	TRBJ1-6	CASTPGTENSPLHF	TGTGCCAGCACTCCAGGCACGGAGAATTCACCCCTCCACTTT
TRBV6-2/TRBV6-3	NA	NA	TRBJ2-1	CASSPPRDSQNQFF	TGTGCCAGCAGCCCCCCCCGGGACTCGCAGAATCAGTTCTTC
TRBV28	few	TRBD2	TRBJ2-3	CASSSPGTSGRTQYF	TGTGCCAGCAGTTCCCCCGGGACTAGCGGGAGAACGCAGTATTTT
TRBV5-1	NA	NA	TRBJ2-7	CASSNAVDEQYF	TGCGCCAGCAGCAACGCGGTAGACGAGCAGTACTTC
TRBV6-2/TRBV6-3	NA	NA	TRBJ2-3	CASSEVTDTQYF	TGTGCCAGCAGTGAAGTAACAGATACGCAGTATTTT
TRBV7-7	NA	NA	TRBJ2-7	CASSPVGSYEQYF	TGTGCTAGCAGTCCTGTGGGCTCCTACGAGCAGTACTTC
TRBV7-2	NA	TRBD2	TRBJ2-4	CASSPRTSGTLAKNIQYF	TGTGCCAGCAGCCCCCGGACTAGCGGTACACTAGCCAAAAACATTCAGTACTTC
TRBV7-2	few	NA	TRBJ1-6	CASTRLGGASYNSPLHF	TGTGCCAGCACCCGACTCGGGGGGGCCTCCTATAATTCACCCCTCCACTTT
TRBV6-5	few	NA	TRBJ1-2	CASSTGNYGYTF	TGTGCCAGCAGTACAGGCAACTATGGCTACACCTTC
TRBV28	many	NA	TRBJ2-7	CASKTTGDRTSDYEQYF	TGTGCCAGCAAGACGACAGGGGACCGGACTAGCGACTACGAGCAGTACTTC
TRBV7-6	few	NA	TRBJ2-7	CASSSLREGGPYEQYF	TGTGCCAGCAGCTCCCTGAGGGAGGGGGGACCCTACGAGCAGTACTTC
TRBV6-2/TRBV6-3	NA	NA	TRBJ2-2	CASSFAQNTGELFF	TGTGCCAGCAGCTTTGCCCAGAACACCGGGGAGCTGTTTTTT
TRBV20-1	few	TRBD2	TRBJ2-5	CSARSSGETYMKETQYF	TGCAGTGCTAGATCAAGCGGGGAGACCTACATGAAAGAGACCCAGTACTTC
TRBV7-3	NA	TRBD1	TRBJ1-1	CASSSEQTGDTEAFF	TGTGCCAGCAGCTCAGAGCAGACAGGGGACACTGAAGCTTTCTTT
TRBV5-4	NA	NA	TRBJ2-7	CASSRPGQSYEQYF	TGTGCCAGCAGCCGTCCGGGACAATCCTACGAGCAGTACTTC
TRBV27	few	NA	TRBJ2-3	CASSFPGALTDTQYF	TGTGCCAGCAGTTTTCCGGGGGCCCTCACAGATACGCAGTATTTT
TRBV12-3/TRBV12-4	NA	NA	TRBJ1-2	CASLVRLGGYGYTF	TGTGCCAGCCTCGTAAGGCTTGGGGGCTATGGCTACACCTTC